This T cell receptor (beta chain) appears in the sequencing data of a study of blood T cell repertoires in COVID-19 (dated by TCRdb to about 2020). With regard to the full study: The collaborator samples originated in the United States, Italy and Spain and spanned the acute and convalescent phases of COVID-19. The repertoires were made available in a free public database intended to serve as a resource for research on the immune response to SARS-CoV-2. Where HLA class I and class II types were available, the types were taken from metadata supplied by the sample provider, not from assay-based typing. Subjects who had been exposed to COVID-19, were actively infected with it, or had recovered from it provided the deeply sampled blood TCRbeta repertoires that made up the dataset. The prospective study material was composed of cDNA or gDNA derived from T cells, B-cell-depleted T cells, or PBMCs. The samples were drawn from the first 160 participants of the ongoing ImmuneRACE study and from 1,254 subjects provided by 6 global collaborators. Sample metadata almost always included a de-identified subject ID, COVID-19 status, age in years and sex.

The junction shows trimming of 6 bases on V and 1 base on J, plus 12 bases between the germline ends. The CDR3 starts with the cysteine, ends with the phenylalanine, and has 14 residues. CDR3 DNA is the only sequence kept; it has 42 bases, read in frame from the first base. From the germline V gene, CDR1 is SGHTS and CDR2 is YDEGEE. TCRbeta CDR3 regions were amplified from genomic DNA by means of the immunoSEQ Assay, a bias-controlled multiplex PCR. Under the source paper's analysis protocol: Within the assay, amplification of reference gene primers was used to estimate how many nucleated cells each sample contained. To quantify the absolute abundance of each unique TCRbeta CDR3 rearrangement, sequence reads were collapsed and filtered. Productive Simpson clonality was computed per sample as the square root of Simpson's diversity index over productive rearrangements. The source is immuneACCESS, and TCRdb retained only in-frame sequences with V and J called. Part of the clones is not carried over; for the studies checked, unresolved V genes explain less than half of this, and the remainder is unexplained. Clonal size and the V and J genes are those of that table, whereas D and trimming came from the DNA. The sample profile shows more than 80,000 clones; around 86% of them were found once. The ten largest account for around 2.1% of the sample.

As regards this clone: Its target antigen remains unknown. Nothing much larger sits one base from this clone, and base qualities are not available.

Collaborating institutions collected whole blood in K2EDTA tubes following their own protocols. Collaborator samples were shipped for TCRbeta analysis as frozen whole blood, isolated PBMCs, or DNA extracted from either sample type. The full study reports these points: The amount of clinical and demographic metadata varied by source and participant and was provided uncurated.

The V gene is TRBV5-8 and the J gene is TRBJ2-3; the D gene identity is not certain. The origin of this receptor is a woman between 65 and 79 years old with acute or convalescent COVID-19. The sample comprised peripheral blood. The DNA reads as follows: TGTGCCAGCACGCGTCGTGAGGGCACAGATACGCAGTATTTT. Translated, this is CASTRREGTDTQYF.